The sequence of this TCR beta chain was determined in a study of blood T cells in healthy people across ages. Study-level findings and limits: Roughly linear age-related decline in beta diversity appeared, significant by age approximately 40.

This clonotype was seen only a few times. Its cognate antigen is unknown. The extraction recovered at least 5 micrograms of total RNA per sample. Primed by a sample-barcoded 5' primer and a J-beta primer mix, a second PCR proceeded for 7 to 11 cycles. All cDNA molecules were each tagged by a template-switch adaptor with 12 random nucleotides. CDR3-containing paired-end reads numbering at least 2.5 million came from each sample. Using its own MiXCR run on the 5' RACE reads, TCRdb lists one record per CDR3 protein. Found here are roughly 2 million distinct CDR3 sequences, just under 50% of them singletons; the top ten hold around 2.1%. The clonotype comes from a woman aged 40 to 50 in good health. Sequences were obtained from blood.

CDR3 DNA: TGTGCCAGCATCGACGGAATAGGGGGTAGCGGAGACTCTGGGGCCAACGTCCTGACTTTC. Translating it yields CASIDGIGGSGDSGANVLTF. J is TRBJ2-6 and V is TRBV6-1; D tentatively fits TRBD1 or TRBD2 (6 bases each). The germline CDR1 and CDR2 sequences are MNHNS and SASEGT. This CDR3 has 20 amino acids. Between the trimmed V and J ends, which lost 7 bases and 0 bases, there was a span of 25 bases.